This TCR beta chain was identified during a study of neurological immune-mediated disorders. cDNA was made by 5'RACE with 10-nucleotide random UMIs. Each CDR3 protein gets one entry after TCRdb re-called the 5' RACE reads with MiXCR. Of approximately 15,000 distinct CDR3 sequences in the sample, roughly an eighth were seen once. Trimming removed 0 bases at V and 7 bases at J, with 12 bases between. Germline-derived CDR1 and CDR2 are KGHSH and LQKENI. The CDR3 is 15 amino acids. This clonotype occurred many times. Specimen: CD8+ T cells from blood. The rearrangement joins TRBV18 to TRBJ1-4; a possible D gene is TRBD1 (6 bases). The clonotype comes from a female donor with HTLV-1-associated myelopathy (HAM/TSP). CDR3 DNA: TGTGCCAGCTCACCACCGATCAGGGGCGGTGAAAAACTGTTTTTT. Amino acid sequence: CASSPPIRGGEKLFF.